The subject of this entry is one T cell receptor beta chain. The antigen remains undetermined. The 5'RACE template-switching step produced TCR cDNA and added a universal primer site and UMIs. TCRdb re-analysed the 5' RACE reads in MiXCR, keeping a single row per CDR3 protein. The sample holds just under 600,000 distinct CDR3 sequences; 13% are singletons and the top ten take 11% to 15%. The CDR3 is 12 amino acids. The germline V and J ends were trimmed by 3 bases and 5 bases, with 10 bases remaining between them. Looked up from germline, CDR1 is DFQATT and CDR2 is SNEGSKA (reference sequence). The sample is drawn from a study of T cells after yellow fever vaccination. General observations from the study: Booster sampling recovered most clones from primary vaccination (nearly 98% CD4, approximately 90% CD8). A small proportion of clonotypes was detected in both the CD4 and CD8 compartments. A secondary response was less intense yet reached its peak sooner, at day 5 versus 15.

This chain links TRBV20-1 with TRBJ1-2; D is ambiguous. The sequencing here drew on PBMCs, taken on the day of the yellow fever booster vaccination. The clonotype originates from a man aged 30 to 39 who received the YFV17D yellow fever vaccine. CDR3 sequence reads: CSARRAGYGYTF. Here the CDR3 DNA reads TGCAGTGCTAGGCGCGCGGGGTATGGCTACACCTTC.